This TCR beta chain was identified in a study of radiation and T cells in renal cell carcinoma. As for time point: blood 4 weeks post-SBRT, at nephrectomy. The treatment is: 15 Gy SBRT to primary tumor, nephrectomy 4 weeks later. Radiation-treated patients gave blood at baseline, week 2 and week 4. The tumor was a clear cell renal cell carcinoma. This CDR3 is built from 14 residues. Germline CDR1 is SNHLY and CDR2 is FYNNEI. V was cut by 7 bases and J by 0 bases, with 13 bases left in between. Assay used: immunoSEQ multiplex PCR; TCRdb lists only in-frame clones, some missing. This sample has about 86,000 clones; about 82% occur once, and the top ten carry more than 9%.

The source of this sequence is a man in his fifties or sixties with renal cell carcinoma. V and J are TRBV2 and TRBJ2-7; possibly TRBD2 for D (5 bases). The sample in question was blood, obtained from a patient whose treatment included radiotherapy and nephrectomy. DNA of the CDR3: TGTGCCAGCACCGGCTTGGAGGTCTCCTACGAGCAGTACTTC. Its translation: CASTGLEVSYEQYF.